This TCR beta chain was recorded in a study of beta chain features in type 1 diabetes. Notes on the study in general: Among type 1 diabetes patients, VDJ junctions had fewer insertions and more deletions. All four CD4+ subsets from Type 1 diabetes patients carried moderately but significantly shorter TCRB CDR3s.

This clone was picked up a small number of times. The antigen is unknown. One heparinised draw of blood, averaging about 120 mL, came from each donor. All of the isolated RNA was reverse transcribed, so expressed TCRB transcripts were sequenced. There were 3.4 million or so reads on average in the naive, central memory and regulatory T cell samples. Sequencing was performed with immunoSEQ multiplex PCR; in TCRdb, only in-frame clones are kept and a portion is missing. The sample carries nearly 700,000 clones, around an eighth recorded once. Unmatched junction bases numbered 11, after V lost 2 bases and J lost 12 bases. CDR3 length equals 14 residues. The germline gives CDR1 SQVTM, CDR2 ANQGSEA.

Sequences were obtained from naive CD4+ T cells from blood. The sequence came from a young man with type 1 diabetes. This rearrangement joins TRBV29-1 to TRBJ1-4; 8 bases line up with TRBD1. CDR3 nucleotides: TGCAGCGTTGAACCTAACATAGGGACAGGCGAACTGTTTTTT. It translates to CSVEPNIGTGELFF.